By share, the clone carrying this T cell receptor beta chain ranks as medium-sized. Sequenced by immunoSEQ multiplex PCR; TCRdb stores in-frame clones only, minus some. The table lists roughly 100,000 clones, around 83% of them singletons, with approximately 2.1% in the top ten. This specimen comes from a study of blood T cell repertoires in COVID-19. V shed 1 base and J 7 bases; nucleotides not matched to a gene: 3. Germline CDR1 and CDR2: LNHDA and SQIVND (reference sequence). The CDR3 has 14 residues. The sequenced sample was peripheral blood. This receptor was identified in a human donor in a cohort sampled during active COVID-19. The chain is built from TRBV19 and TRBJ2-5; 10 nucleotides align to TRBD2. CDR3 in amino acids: CASSIGTSGGTQYF. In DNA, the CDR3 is TGTGCCAGTAGTATAGGGACTAGCGGCGGGACCCAGTACTTC. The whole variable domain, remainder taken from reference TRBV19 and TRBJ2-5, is DGGITQSPKYLFRKEGQNVTLSCEQNLNHDAMYWYRQDPGQGLRLIYYSQIVNDFQKGDIAEGYSVSREKKESFPLTVTSAQKNPTAFYLCASSIGTSGGTQYFGPGTRLLVL.